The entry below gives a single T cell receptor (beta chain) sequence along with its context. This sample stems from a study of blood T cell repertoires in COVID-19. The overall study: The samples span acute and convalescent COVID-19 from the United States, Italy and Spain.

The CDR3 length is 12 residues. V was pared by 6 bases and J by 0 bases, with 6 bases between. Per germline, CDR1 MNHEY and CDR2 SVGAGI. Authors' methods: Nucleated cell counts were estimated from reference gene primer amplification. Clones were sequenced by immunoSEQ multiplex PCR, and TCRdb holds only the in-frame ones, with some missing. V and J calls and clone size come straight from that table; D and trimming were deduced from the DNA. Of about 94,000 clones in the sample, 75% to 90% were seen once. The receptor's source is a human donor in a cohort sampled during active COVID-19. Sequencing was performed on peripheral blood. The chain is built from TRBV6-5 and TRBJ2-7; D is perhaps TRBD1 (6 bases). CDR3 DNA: TGTGCCAGCAGGGGGGCCTCCTACGAGCAGTACTTC. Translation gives CASRGASYEQYF.